This entry lists 19 T cell receptor beta chains sequenced from one sample in a study of shared clonotypes between healthy human individuals (TCRdb year 2020). Library method: the immunoSEQ multiplex PCR assay. What TCRdb holds here is the immuneACCESS table cut down to in-frame rearrangements. Part of the clones is not present; checked against another copy, under half of the missing clones reflect an unresolved V gene, and the others are unexplained. The sample has about 980,000 clones on record, approximately 80% of them singletons. The ten largest clones capture about 1.5% of the sample. The source material was memory CD4+ T cells sorted from blood. Interpreted using the paper, the cell subset or site label stands for: CD45RA-negative fraction. The receptors derive from a man younger than 30 in good health.

CDR3 in amino acids: CASRLGAGTDTQYF. As DNA, the CDR3 is TGCGCCAGCCGCCTGGGGGCAGGCACAGATACGCAGTATTTT. This rearrangement joins TRBV5-1 to TRBJ2-3; maybe TRBD1 (6 bases). V shed 7 bases and J shed 1 base, with 13 bases lying between them. The germline CDR1 and CDR2 sequences are SGHRS and YFSETQ. The CDR3 consists of 14 residues.

The CDR3 DNA sequence: TGTGCCAGCTCCCAGACATATCAAAACACTGAAGCTTTCTTT. Amino acids: CASSQTYQNTEAFF. This chain uses TRBV18 with TRBJ1-1; D is uncertain. Trimming removed 6 bases at V and 2 bases at J, with 13 bases between. Per germline, CDR1 KGHSH and CDR2 LQKENI. The CDR3 is 14 residues long.

This clone was seen just once. This rearrangement joins TRBV5-1 to TRBJ2-7, with TRBD1 matching over 7 bases. J gave up 9 bases and V 9 bases, and 21 bases lay outside the gene matches. The CDR3 sequence is 15 residues long. Germline values: CDR1 SGHRS, CDR2 YFSETQ. The CDR3: CATSPFGTEGEGQYF. In DNA form, the CDR3 reads TGCGCCACCTCACCCTTCGGGACAGAGGGTGAAGGGCAGTACTTC. Complete variable domain (other parts from reference TRBV5-1 and TRBJ2-7): KAGVTQTPRYLIKTRGQQVTLSCSPISGHRSVSWYQQTPGQGLQFLFEYFSETQRNKGNFPGRFSGRQFSNSRSEMNVSTLELGDSALYLCATSPFGTEGEGQYFGPGTRLTVT.

This chain uses TRBV6-1 with TRBJ2-2; D unresolved. The CDR3 spans 13 residues. Germline CDR1 reads MNHNS; CDR2 reads SASEGT. Trimming took off 4 bases at V and 6 bases at J, with 9 bases between the two ends. CDR3 loop: CASSVDKAGELFF. The CDR3 coding sequence is TGTGCCAGCAGTGTTGACAAGGCCGGGGAGCTGTTTTTT.

The rearrangement uses TRBV19 and TRBJ1-5; unclear D gene. This CDR3 contains 14 residues. V lost 5 bases to trimming and J lost 6 bases, with 14 bases between them. The V gene's germline CDR1 is LNHDA and CDR2 SQIVND (reference sequence). CDR3 sequence: CASSYGPGSQPQHF. The DNA of the CDR3 is TGTGCCAGTAGTTACGGACCGGGCAGTCAGCCCCAGCATTTT.

The J gene is TRBJ1-6, the V gene TRBV5-5; maybe TRBD1 (5 bases). Germline CDR1 SGHKS, CDR2 YYEKEE (reference sequence). The CDR3 contains 17 residues. The V and J ends lost 3 bases and 0 bases respectively, with 13 bases between them. The CDR3 spells CASSSDPGSSYNSPLHF. As DNA, the CDR3 is TGTGCCAGCAGCTCAGACCCAGGGAGCTCCTATAATTCACCCCTCCACTTT. Full variable domain (outside the CDR3, taken from reference TRBV5-5 and TRBJ1-6): DAGVTQSPTHLIKTRGQQVTLRCSPISGHKSVSWYQQVLGQGPQFIFQYYEKEERGRGNFPDRFSARQFPNYSSELNVNALLLGDSALYLCASSSDPGSSYNSPLHFGNGTRLTVT.

The V call is TRBV7-3, the J call TRBJ2-5, with TRBD1 identical over 9 bases. In germline, CDR1 is SGHTA, CDR2 FQGTGA. J gave up 2 bases and V 5 bases, and 6 bases lay outside the gene matches. The CDR3 loop spans 15 amino acids. DNA of the CDR3: TGTGCCAGCAGCCCACAGGGGGCGGGACAAGAGACCCAGTACTTC. Encoded protein: CASSPQGAGQETQYF.

The rearrangement links TRBV4-1 to TRBJ2-3; D is tentatively TRBD1 or TRBD2 (6 bases each). Looked up from germline, CDR1 is MGHRA and CDR2 is YSYEKL. V was shortened by 4 bases and J by 3 bases, with 11 bases between the two germline ends. CDR3 size: 14 residues. The CDR3 spells CASSLRGDTDTQYF. For the CDR3, the DNA is TGCGCCAGCAGCCTGAGGGGGGATACAGATACGCAGTATTTT.

Only a few counts were recorded for this clone. The V call is TRBV2, the J call TRBJ2-7, with D hard to call. The CDR3 spans 13 residues. CDR1 SNHLY and CDR2 FYNNEI come from the germline V gene. V gave up 6 bases and J gave up 0 bases, with 9 bases separating them. This CDR3 is CASSPPSSYEQYF. The DNA of the CDR3 is TGTGCCAGCAGCCCTCCCAGCTCCTACGAGCAGTACTTC.

Worth noting for this clone: Other DNA sequences in this specimen translate into the identical CDR3. The gene calls are TRBV7-9 and TRBJ2-1, with TRBD2 as a possible D gene (6 bases). V lost 1 base to trimming and J lost 7 bases, with 11 bases between them. The CDR3 extends over 14 amino acids. Germline-derived CDR1 and CDR2 are SEHNR and FQNEAQ (reference sequence). CDR3 loop: CASSLGPGGNEQFF. The CDR3 DNA reads as TGTGCCAGCAGCTTAGGGCCCGGGGGTAATGAGCAGTTCTTC.

Note on this clone: Other nucleotide sequences in the sample specify the same CDR3. This rearrangement joins TRBV11-2 to TRBJ2-7, with D maybe TRBD2 (5 bases). Germline loops: CDR1 SGHAT, CDR2 FQNNGV. The CDR3 spans 12 residues. V was clipped by 5 bases and J by 2 bases, with 7 bases between them. The CDR3 DNA reads TGTGCCAGCAGCGCGGGCCCCTACGAGCAGTACTTC. It encodes CASSAGPYEQYF.

This chain connects TRBV9 to TRBJ2-2; 9 nucleotides align to TRBD2. CDR1 and CDR2 from the germline V gene are SGDLS and YYNGEE. CDR3 length equals 19 residues. The trim removed 4 bases at V and 0 bases at J, leaving 13 bases unmatched. The CDR3 protein is CASSRLASGANSNTGELFF. DNA of the CDR3: TGTGCCAGCAGCCGACTGGCTAGCGGGGCCAATTCGAACACCGGGGAGCTGTTTTTT.

Here the CDR3 DNA reads TGTGCCAGCAGCCTGGGGTCTCACGAGCAGTACTTC. Amino acid sequence: CASSLGSHEQYF. The J gene is TRBJ2-7, the V gene TRBV7-8; no clear D gene. CDR1 and CDR2 from the germline V gene are SGHVS and FQNEAQ. There are 12 residues in the CDR3. V lost 5 bases and J 5 bases, leaving 10 bases between the germline ends.

Note on this clone: Other DNA sequences in this specimen translate into the identical CDR3. The chain uses TRBV10-3 and TRBJ2-3, with TRBD2 identical over 10 bases. Germline CDR1 is ENHRY and CDR2 is SYGVKD. Trimming removed 0 bases from V and 2 bases from J; junction bases left unmatched: 2. The CDR3 sequence is 16 residues long. The CDR3 region is CAISESGLASTDTQYF. The CDR3 DNA follows: TGTGCCATCAGTGAGTCGGGACTAGCGTCCACAGATACGCAGTATTTT.

The chain combines TRBV7-2 with TRBJ1-1; D gene ambiguous. The V and J ends lost 2 bases and 0 bases respectively, with 13 bases between them. Germline CDR1 SGHTA, CDR2 FQGNSA. The CDR3 has 16 amino acids. CDR3 sequence reads: CASSLRTIDLNTEAFF. The CDR3 DNA is TGTGCCAGCAGCTTACGCACGATCGATTTGAACACTGAAGCTTTCTTT.

The count of this clone is one. V is TRBV5-8 and J is TRBJ1-2; TRBD1 aligns across 7 bases. CDR1 and CDR2 (germline): SGHTS, YDEGEE. J lost 7 bases, V lost 1 base, and 1 base had no gene match. The CDR3 extends over 12 amino acids. In nucleotides, the CDR3 is TGTGCCAGCAGCTTGACAGGGGTTGGCTACACCTTC. Residues: CASSLTGVGYTF. Variable domain in full (rest from reference TRBV5-8 and TRBJ1-2): EAGVTQSPTHLIKTRGQQATLRCSPISGHTSVYWYQQALGLGLQFLLWYDEGEERNRGNFPPRFSGRQFPNYSSELNVNALELEDSALYLCASSLTGVGYTFGSGTRLTVV.

The CDR3 nucleotides read TGTGCCAGCAGCCCAACGGGACTCTACACAGATACGCAGTATTTT. Translating it yields CASSPTGLYTDTQYF. V usage is TRBV11-2 and J usage is TRBJ2-3; TRBD2 is a possible D gene (6 bases). CDR3 length: 15 residues. Trimming removed 5 bases at V and 2 bases at J, with 14 bases between. CDR1 and CDR2 (germline): SGHAT, FQNNGV.

The chain couples TRBV27 to TRBJ2-5, with D perhaps assigned TRBD1 or TRBD2 (5 bases each). V was clipped by 4 bases and J by 5 bases, with 14 bases between them. The germline V gene has CDR1 MNHEY and CDR2 SMNVEV (reference sequence). The CDR3 is made up of 14 amino acids. CDR3 coding DNA: TGTGCCAGCAGTTGGGGACGGCGTGGGGAGACCCAGTACTTC. It translates to CASSWGRRGETQYF.

As concerns this clone: The same CDR3 is also encoded by other DNA sequences in this sample. V usage is TRBV5-1 and J usage is TRBJ1-1; D not resolved. The germline V gene encodes CDR1 SGHRS and CDR2 YFSETQ. CDR3 length equals 13 residues. V was trimmed by 0 bases and J by 0 bases, leaving 3 bases between them. This CDR3 is CASSLGMNTEAFF. CDR3 nucleotides: TGCGCCAGCAGCTTGGGGATGAACACTGAAGCTTTCTTT. The full variable domain, rest sourced from reference TRBV5-1 and TRBJ1-1, is KAGVTQTPRYLIKTRGQQVTLSCSPISGHRSVSWYQQTPGQGLQFLFEYFSETQRNKGNFPGRFSGRQFSNSRSEMNVSTLELGDSALYLCASSLGMNTEAFFGQGTRLTVV.